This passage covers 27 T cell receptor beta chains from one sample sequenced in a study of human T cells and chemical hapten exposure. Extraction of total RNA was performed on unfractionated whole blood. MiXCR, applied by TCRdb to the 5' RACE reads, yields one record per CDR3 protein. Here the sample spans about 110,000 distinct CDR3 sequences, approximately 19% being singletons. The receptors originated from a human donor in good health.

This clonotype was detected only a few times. As DNA, the CDR3 is TGTGCCAGCAGTTTATCCGGGAGGGGGAACTATGGCTACACCTTC. Protein product: CASSLSGRGNYGYTF. This chain links TRBV27 with TRBJ1-2; D is possibly TRBD1 (6 bases). This CDR3 has 15 amino acids. Trimming removed 0 bases at V and 2 bases at J, with 10 bases between. Germline lookup yields CDR1 MNHEY and CDR2 SMNVEV (reference sequence).

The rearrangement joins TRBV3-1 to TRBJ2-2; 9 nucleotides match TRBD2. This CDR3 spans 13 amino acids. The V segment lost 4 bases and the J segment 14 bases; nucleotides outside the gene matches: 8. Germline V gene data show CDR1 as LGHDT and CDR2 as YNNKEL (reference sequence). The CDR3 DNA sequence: TGTGCCAGCAGCCCTTGGACTAGCGAGGGCCTGTTTTTT. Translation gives CASSPWTSEGLFF.

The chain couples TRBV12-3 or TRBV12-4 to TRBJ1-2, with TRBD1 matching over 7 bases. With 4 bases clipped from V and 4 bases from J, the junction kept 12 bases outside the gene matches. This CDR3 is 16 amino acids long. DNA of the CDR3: TGTGCCAGCAGTTCCAGAGGACAGGCGAAAAGCTATGGCTACACCTTC. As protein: CASSSRGQAKSYGYTF.

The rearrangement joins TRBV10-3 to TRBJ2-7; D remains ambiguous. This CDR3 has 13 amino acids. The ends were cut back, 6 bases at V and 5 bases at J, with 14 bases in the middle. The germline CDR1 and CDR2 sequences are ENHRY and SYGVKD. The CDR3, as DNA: TGTGCCATCAGGATGGACGGGCCCCACGAGCAGTACTTC. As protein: CAIRMDGPHEQYF.

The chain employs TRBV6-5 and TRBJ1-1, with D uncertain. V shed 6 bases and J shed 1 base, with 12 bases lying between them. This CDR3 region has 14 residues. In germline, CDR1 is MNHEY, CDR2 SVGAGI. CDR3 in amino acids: CASRGNFKNTEAFF. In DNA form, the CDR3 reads TGTGCCAGCAGAGGCAATTTTAAGAACACTGAAGCTTTCTTT.

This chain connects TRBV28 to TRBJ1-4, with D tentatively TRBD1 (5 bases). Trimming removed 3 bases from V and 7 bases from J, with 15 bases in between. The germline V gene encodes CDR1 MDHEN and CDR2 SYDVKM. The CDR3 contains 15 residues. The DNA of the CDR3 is TGTGCCAGCAGTTTTCTCCTGGGGGGTAGTGAAAAACTGTTTTTT. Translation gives CASSFLLGGSEKLFF.

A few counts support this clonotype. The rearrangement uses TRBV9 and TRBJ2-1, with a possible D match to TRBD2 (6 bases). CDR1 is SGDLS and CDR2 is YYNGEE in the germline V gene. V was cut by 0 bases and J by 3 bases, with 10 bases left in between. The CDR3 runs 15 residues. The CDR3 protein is CASSVGGNSYNEQFF. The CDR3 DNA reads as TGTGCCAGCAGCGTAGGCGGGAACAGCTACAATGAGCAGTTCTTC.

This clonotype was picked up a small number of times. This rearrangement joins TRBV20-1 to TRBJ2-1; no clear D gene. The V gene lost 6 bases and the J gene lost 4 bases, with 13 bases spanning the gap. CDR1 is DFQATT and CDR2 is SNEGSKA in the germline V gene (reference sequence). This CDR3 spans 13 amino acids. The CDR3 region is CSAPTWRYNEQFF. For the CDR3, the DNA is TGCAGTGCCCCTACCTGGCGTTACAATGAGCAGTTCTTC.

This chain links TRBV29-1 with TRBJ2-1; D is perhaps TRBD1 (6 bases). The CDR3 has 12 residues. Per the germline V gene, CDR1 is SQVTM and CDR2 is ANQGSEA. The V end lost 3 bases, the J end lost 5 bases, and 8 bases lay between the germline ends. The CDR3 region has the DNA TGCAGCGTTGATTCAGGGGACAATGAGCAGTTCTTC. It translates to CSVDSGDNEQFF.

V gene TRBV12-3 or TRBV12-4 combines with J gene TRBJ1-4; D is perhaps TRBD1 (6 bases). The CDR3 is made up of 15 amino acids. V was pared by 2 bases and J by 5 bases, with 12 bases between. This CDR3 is CASSLRGGGNEKLFF. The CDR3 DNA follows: TGTGCCAGCAGTTTAAGGGGGGGTGGGAATGAAAAACTGTTTTTT.

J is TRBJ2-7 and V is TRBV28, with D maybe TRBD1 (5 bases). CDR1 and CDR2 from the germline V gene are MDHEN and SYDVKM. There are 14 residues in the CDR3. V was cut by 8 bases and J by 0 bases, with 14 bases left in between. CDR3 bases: TGTGCCAGCGCTAACAGGTACAGCTCCTACGAGCAGTACTTC. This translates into CASANRYSSYEQYF.

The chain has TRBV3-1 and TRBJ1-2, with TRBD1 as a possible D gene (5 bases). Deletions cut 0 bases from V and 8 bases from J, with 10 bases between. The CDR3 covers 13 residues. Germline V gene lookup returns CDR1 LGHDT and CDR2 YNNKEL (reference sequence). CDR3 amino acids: CASSQDQGYGYTF. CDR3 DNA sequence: TGTGCCAGCAGCCAAGACCAGGGCTACGGCTACACCTTC.

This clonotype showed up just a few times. The CDR3 is CSVWDNEKLFF. CDR3 coding DNA: TGCAGCGTTTGGGATAATGAAAAACTGTTTTTT. The chain carries TRBV29-1 and TRBJ1-4; D not resolved. Germline V gene data show CDR1 as SQVTM and CDR2 as ANQGSEA. The V end was cut by 5 bases, the J end by 4 bases, with 5 bases between. The CDR3 consists of 11 residues. The full variable domain, in which reference TRBV29-1 and TRBJ1-4 provide the parts outside the CDR3, is SAVISQKPSRDICQRGTSLTIQCQVDSQVTMMFWYRQQPGQSLTLIATANQGSEATYESGFVIDKFPISRPNLTFSTLTVSNMSPEDSSIYLCSVWDNEKLFFGSGTQLSVL.

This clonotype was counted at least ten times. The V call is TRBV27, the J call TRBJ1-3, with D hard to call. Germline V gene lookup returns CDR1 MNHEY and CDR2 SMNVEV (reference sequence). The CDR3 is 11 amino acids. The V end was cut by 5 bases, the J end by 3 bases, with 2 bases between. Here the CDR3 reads CASSLGNTIYF. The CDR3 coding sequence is TGTGCCAGCAGTCTTGGAAACACCATATATTTT.

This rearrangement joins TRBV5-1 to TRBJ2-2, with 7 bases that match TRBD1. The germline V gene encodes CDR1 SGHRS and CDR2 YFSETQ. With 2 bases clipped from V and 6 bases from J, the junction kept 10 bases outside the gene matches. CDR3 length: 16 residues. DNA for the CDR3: TGCGCCAGCAGCTTACAGCTACAGGGGAAATCCGGGGAGCTGTTTTTT. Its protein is CASSLQLQGKSGELFF. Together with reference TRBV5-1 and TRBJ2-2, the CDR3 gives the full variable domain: KAGVTQTPRYLIKTRGQQVTLSCSPISGHRSVSWYQQTPGQGLQFLFEYFSETQRNKGNFPGRFSGRQFSNSRSEMNVSTLELGDSALYLCASSLQLQGKSGELFFGEGSRLTVL.

CDR3 nucleotides: TGTGCCAGCAGTTACGTAGCGGGAGGGACCTACGAGCAGTACTTC. Translated: CASSYVAGGTYEQYF. The rearrangement links TRBV6-5 to TRBJ2-7, with 11 nucleotides matching TRBD2. V dropped 2 bases and J dropped 2; count of bases not matched to a gene: 2. This CDR3 is built from 15 residues. Germline V gives CDR1 MNHEY, CDR2 SVGAGI.

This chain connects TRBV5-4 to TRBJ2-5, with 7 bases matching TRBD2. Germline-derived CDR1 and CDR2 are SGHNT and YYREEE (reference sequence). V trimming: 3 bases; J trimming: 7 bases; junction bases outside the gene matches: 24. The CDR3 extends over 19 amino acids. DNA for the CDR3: TGTGCCAGCAGCTCTAGTGGCGGGACCGGGACTAAGGGACTCAGGACCCAGTACTTC. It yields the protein CASSSSGGTGTKGLRTQYF.

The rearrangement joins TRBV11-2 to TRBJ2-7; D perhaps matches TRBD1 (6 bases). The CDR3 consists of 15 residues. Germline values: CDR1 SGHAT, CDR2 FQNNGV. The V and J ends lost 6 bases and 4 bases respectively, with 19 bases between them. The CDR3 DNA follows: TGTGCCAGCAGTTCCGTCCGGGACAAACCATACGAGCAGTACTTC. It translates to CASSSVRDKPYEQYF.

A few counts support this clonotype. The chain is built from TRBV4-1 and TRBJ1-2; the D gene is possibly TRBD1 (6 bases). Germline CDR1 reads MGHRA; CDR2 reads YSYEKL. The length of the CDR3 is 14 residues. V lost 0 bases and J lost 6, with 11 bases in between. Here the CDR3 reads CASSQEGRGDGYTF. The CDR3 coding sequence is TGCGCCAGCAGCCAAGAGGGCAGGGGAGATGGCTACACCTTC.

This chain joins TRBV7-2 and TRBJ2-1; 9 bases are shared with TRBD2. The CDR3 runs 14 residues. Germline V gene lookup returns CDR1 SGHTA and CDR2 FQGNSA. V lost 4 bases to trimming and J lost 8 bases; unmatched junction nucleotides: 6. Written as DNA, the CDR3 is TGTGCCAGCAGCTATCCGGCGGGAGGGCATGAGCAGTTCTTC. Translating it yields CASSYPAGGHEQFF.

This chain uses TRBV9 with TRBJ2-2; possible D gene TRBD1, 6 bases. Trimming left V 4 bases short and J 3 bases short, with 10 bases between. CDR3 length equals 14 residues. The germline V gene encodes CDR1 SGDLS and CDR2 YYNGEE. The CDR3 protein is CASSTRGDTGELFF. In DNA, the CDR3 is TGTGCCAGCAGCACCAGGGGAGACACCGGGGAGCTGTTTTTT.

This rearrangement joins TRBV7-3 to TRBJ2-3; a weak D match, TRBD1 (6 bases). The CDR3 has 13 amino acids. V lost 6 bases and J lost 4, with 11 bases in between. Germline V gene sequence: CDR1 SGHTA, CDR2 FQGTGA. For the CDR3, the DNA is TGTGCCAGCAGTTCCGAGGGGGCAGATACGCAGTATTTT. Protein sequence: CASSSEGADTQYF.

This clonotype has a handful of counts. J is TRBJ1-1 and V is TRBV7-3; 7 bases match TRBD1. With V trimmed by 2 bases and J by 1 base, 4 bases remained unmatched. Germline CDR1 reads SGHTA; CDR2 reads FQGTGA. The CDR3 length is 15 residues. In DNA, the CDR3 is TGTGCCAGCAGCTTACAGGGGGGGGAGAACACTGAAGCTTTCTTT. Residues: CASSLQGGENTEAFF.

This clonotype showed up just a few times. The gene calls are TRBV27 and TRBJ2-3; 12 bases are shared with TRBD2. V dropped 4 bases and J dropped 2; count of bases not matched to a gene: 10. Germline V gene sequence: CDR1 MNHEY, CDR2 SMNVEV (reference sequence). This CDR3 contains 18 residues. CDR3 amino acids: CASSSRRTSGTTTDTQYF. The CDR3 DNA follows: TGTGCCAGCAGTTCACGTCGGACTAGCGGGACTACCACAGATACGCAGTATTTT.

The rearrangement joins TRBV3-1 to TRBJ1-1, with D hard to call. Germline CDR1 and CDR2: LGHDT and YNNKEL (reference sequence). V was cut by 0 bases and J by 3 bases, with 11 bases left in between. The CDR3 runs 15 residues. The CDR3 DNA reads TGTGCCAGCAGCCAAGATCCGAGGAGTTACACTGAAGCTTTCTTT. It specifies CASSQDPRSYTEAFF.

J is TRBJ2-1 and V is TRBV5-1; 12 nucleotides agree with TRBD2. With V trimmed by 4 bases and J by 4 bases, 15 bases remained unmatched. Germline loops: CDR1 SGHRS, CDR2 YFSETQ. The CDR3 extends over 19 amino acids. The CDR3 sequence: CASSARGLAGLRGYNEQFF. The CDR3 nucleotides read TGCGCCAGCAGCGCGAGGGGACTAGCGGGCCTCAGGGGTTACAATGAGCAGTTCTTC.

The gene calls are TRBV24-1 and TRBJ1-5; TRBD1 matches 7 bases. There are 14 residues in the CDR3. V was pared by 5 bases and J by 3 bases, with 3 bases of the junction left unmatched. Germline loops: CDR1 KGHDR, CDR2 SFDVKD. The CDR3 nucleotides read TGTGCCACCAGTGGGGGACAGATCAATCAGCCCCAGCATTTT. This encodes CATSGGQINQPQHF.